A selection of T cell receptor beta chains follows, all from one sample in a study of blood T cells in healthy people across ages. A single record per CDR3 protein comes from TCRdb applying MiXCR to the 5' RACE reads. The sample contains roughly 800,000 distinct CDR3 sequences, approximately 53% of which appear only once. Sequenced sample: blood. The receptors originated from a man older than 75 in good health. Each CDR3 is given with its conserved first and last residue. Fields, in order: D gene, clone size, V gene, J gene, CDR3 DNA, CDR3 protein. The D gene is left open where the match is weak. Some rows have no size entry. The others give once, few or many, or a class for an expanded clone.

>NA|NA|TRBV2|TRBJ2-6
TGTGCCAGCACCGAAGGTGGAACGGCCGGGGCCAACGTCCTGACTTTC
CASTEGGTAGANVLTF
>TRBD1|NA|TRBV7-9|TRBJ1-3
TGTGCCAGCAGCTCAGCGACAGGGGGTAATGGAAACACCATATATTTT
CASSSATGGNGNTIYF
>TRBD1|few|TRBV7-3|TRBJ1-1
TGTGCCAGCAGCGGGCAAACGGGGGGACAGGGACGGACTGAAGCTTTCTTT
CASSGQTGGQGRTEAFF
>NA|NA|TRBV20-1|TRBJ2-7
TGCAGTGCTAGCAGTATTGGCTCCTACGAGCAGTACTTC
CSASSIGSYEQYF
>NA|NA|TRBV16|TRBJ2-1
TGTGCCAGCAGCCAATCGGGTTTCCGACAGTTCTTC
CASSQSGFRQFF
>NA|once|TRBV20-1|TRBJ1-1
TGCAGTGCCCCAGGAGACGGCACTGAAGCTTTCTTT
CSAPGDGTEAFF
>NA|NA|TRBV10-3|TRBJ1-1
TGTGCCATCAGTGAGAACAGAGGCATGAACACTGAAGCTTTCTTT
CAISENRGMNTEAFF
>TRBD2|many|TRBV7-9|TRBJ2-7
TGTGCCAGCAGCCTTGCAATAGCGGGAGGGGCCTACGAGCAGTACTTC
CASSLAIAGGAYEQYF
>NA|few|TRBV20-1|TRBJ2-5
TGCAGTGCTCCCCTCATCTTAAAAGAGACCCAGTACTTC
CSAPLILKETQYF
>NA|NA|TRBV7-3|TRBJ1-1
TGTGCCAGCAGCTTATTCGCAGGCCAAGGCTCTGAAGCTTTCTTT
CASSLFAGQGSEAFF
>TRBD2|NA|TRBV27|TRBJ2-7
TGTGCCAGCACCCCAAGGAGCGGGAGCTCCTACGAGCAGTACTTC
CASTPRSGSSYEQYF
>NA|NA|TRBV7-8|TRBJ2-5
TGTGCCAGCAGCTTAGCGCTTCTCGGGGAACGTGGTTGGAAAGAGACCCAGTACTTC
CASSLALLGERGWKETQYF
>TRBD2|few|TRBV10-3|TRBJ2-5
TGTGCCATCAGTGAACCCTGGACTAGCGGGTTATCGACCCAGTACTTC
CAISEPWTSGLSTQYF
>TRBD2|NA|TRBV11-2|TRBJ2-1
TGTGCCAGCAGCCGCCCCAGCGGGGACTACAATGAGCAGTTCTTC
CASSRPSGDYNEQFF
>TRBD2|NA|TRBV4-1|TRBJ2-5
TGCGCCAGCAGCCAAGTTCTAGCGGGAGTAAGACAAGAGACCCAGTACTTC
CASSQVLAGVRQETQYF
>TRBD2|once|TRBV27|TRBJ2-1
TGTGCCAGCAGTTTATTAGGGCCCCTAGCGGACTCCTACAATGAGCAGTTCTTC
CASSLLGPLADSYNEQFF
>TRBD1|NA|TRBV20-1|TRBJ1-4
TGCAGTGTCTCCGGGACAGGGGGCTATGAAAAACTGTTTTTT
CSVSGTGGYEKLFF
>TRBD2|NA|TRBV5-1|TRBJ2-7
TGCGCCAGCAGCCCGATAGCGGGTACCTCCTACGAGCAGTACTTC
CASSPIAGTSYEQYF